The clone carrying this TCR beta chain was detected only a few times. This entry is derived from a study of response to subunit inactivated influenza vaccine. TCRdb reprocessed the RT-PCR reads with MiXCR, giving one entry per CDR3 protein. The table records roughly 620,000 distinct CDR3 sequences, over 9% of them present only once. This CDR3 has 13 residues. CDR1 is SQVTM and CDR2 is ANQGSEA in the germline V gene. The V and J ends lost 7 bases and 8 bases respectively, with 18 bases between them. These sequences were also reported in another study, on T cells expressing NK-cell markers. That investigation notes: Synthesis of TCR beta cDNA relied on 5'RACE template switching carrying UMIs. In a handful of donors, these clonotypes also led the CD3+CD56-NKG2C+ fraction.

The receptor comes from a man aged 50 to 60 who received an inactivated influenza vaccine. This specimen was PBMCs from blood, taken on the day of vaccination. V and J are TRBV29-1 and TRBJ2-1, with a tentative D call TRBD2 (6 bases). The CDR3, as DNA: TGCAGCGCTGATGACCGGGGGAACTATGAGCAGTTCTTC. It encodes CSADDRGNYEQFF.